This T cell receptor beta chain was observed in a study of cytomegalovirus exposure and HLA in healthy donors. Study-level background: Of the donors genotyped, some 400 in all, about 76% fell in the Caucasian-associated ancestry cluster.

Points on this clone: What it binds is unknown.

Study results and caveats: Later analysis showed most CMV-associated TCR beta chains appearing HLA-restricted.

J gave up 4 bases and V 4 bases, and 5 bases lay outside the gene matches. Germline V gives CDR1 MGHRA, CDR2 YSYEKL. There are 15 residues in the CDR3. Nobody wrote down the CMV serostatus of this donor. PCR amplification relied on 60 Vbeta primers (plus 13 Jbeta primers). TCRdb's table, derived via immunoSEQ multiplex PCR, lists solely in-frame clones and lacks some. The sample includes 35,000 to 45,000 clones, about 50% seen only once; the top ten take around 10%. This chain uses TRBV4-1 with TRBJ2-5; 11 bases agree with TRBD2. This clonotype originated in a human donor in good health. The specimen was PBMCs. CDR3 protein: CASSLGSGGAETQYF. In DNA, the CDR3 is TGCGCCAGCAGCCTAGGTAGCGGGGGGGCAGAGACCCAGTACTTC.